Below are 24 T cell receptor beta chains sequenced from a single sample in a study of OX40 agonist ivuxolimab in advanced cancers. The method was the immunoSEQ multiplex PCR assay. TCRdb provides this immuneACCESS table in a form limited to in-frame rearrangements. Some clones are lacking; in checked studies, under half of them reflect an unresolved V gene, and why the rest are absent is not known. The sample yields about 87,000 clones; around nine tenths were counted once. The ten largest account for around 1.6% of the sample. The sequencing used CD4+ or CD8+ T cells sorted from blood, collected in a trial of the OX40 agonist ivuxolimab. Receptors were obtained from an adult with an advanced solid tumor such as melanoma, head and neck, liver or kidney cancer.

A single count supports this clone. The V gene is TRBV14, the J gene TRBJ2-3, with D perhaps matching TRBD1 or TRBD2 (5 bases each). V lost 2 bases, J lost 6 bases, and 18 bases lay in between. The CDR3 totals 16 residues. Germline V gene lookup returns CDR1 SGHDN and CDR2 FVKESK. The CDR3 region is CASSQSPGPSIDTQYF. The CDR3 DNA reads as TGTGCCAGCAGCCAATCACCGGGGCCATCGATTGATACGCAGTATTTT. The full variable domain, with the rest looked up from reference TRBV14 and TRBJ2-3, is EAGVTQFPSHSVIEKGQTVTLRCDPISGHDNLYWYRRVMGKEIKFLLHFVKESKQDESGMPNNRFLAERTGGTYSTLKVQPAELEDSGVYFCASSQSPGPSIDTQYFGPGTRLTVL.

The chain is built from TRBV11-3 and TRBJ2-1; 8 nucleotides line up with TRBD2. Germline values: CDR1 SGHNT, CDR2 YENEEA. The V segment lost 2 bases and the J segment 4 bases; nucleotides outside the gene matches: 4. The CDR3 length is 15 residues. CDR3 residues: CASSLSGGRYNEQFF. CDR3 coding DNA: TGTGCCAGCAGCTTAAGCGGGGGACGATACAATGAGCAGTTCTTC.

The gene calls are TRBV29-1 and TRBJ1-1, with a possible D match to TRBD1 (6 bases). The CDR3 is 13 residues long. The V and J ends lost 1 base and 6 bases respectively, with 12 bases between them. The germline CDR1 and CDR2 sequences are SQVTM and ANQGSEA. This CDR3 is CSVEAGAYAEAFF. DNA for the CDR3: TGCAGCGTTGAAGCGGGGGCGTACGCTGAAGCTTTCTTT.

The V call is TRBV7-9, the J call TRBJ2-7; no firm D call. V gave up 1 base and J gave up 1 base, with 11 bases separating them. CDR3 length: 15 residues. CDR1 is SEHNR, CDR2 FQNEAQ, per germline (reference sequence). CDR3 DNA sequence: TGTGCCAGCAGCTTAGACGGCACTTGGTCCTACGAGCAGTACTTC. Translation: CASSLDGTWSYEQYF. Combining the CDR3 with reference TRBV7-9 and TRBJ2-7 gives the whole variable domain DTGVSQNPRHKITKRGQNVTFRCDPISEHNRLYWYRQTLGQGPEFLTYFQNEAQLEKSRLLSDRFSAERPKGSFSTLEIQRTEQGDSAMYLCASSLDGTWSYEQYFGPGTRLTVT.

The V gene is TRBV25-1, the J gene TRBJ2-5; D not certain. The CDR3 has 14 residues. Germline V gene lookup returns CDR1 MGHDK and CDR2 SYGVNS. The V end was cut by 3 bases, the J end by 1 base, with 9 bases between. The CDR3 region has the DNA TGTGCCAGCAGTGATTTTGGCTCCCAAGAGACCCAGTACTTC. It specifies CASSDFGSQETQYF. Using reference TRBV25-1 and TRBJ2-5 for the parts outside the CDR3, the full variable domain is EADIYQTPRYLVIGTGKKITLECSQTMGHDKMYWYQQDPGMELHLIHYSYGVNSTEKGDLSSESTVSRIRTEHFPLTLESARPSHTSQYLCASSDFGSQETQYFGPGTRLLVL.

V and J are TRBV7-2 and TRBJ2-1; D is unclear. The CDR3 loop spans 11 amino acids. CDR1 is SGHTA, CDR2 FQGNSA, per germline. V gave up 5 bases and J gave up 5 bases, with 4 bases separating them. The CDR3 loop is CASSRDNEQFF. DNA for the CDR3: TGTGCCAGCAGCCGGGACAATGAGCAGTTCTTC. The complete variable domain, with remaining parts taken from reference TRBV7-2 and TRBJ2-1, reads GAGVSQSPSNKVTEKGKDVELRCDPISGHTALYWYRQSLGQGLEFLIYFQGNSAPDKSGLPSDRFSAERTGGSVSTLTIQRTQQEDSAVYLCASSRDNEQFFGPGTRLTVL.

The V gene is TRBV5-5, the J gene TRBJ2-7; D remains unclear. Trimming took 0 bases from V and 6 from J, leaving 13 bases between them. The CDR3 is made up of 14 amino acids. CDR1 is SGHKS, CDR2 YYEKEE, per germline (reference sequence). The CDR3 coding sequence is TGTGCCAGCAGCTTGGGCAGGCCTGGGTCCGAGCAGTACTTC. Amino acids: CASSLGRPGSEQYF.

The CDR3 region has the DNA TGTGCCATCAGTCCGGACAGGGGGAACAATCAGCCCCAGCATTTT. Its translation is CAISPDRGNNQPQHF. The V call is TRBV10-3, the J call TRBJ1-5, with 10 bases aligning to TRBD1. Trimming at V came to 5 bases and at J to 3 bases, leaving 4 bases not matched to a gene. The CDR3 has 15 amino acids. From germline, CDR1 is ENHRY and CDR2 SYGVKD.

The J gene is TRBJ1-2, the V gene TRBV30; TRBD1 is a possible D gene (5 bases). V was clipped by 0 bases and J by 14 bases, with 16 bases between them. CDR3 size: 12 residues. Germline loops: CDR1 GTSNPN, CDR2 SVGIG (reference sequence). CDR3 sequence: CAWSVARAAWTF. CDR3 DNA sequence: TGTGCCTGGAGTGTAGCCAGGGCCGCCTGGACCTTC. The full variable domain, rest sourced from reference TRBV30 and TRBJ1-2, is SQTIHQWPATLVQPVGSPLSLECTVEGTSNPNLYWYRQAAGRGLQLLFYSVGIGQISSEVPQNLSASRPQDRQFILSSKKLLLSDSGFYLCAWSVARAAWTFGSGTRLTVV.

The V call is TRBV11-3, the J call TRBJ1-2, with 8 bases lining up with TRBD1. Germline lookup yields CDR1 SGHNT and CDR2 YENEEA. With 4 bases clipped from V and 4 bases from J, the junction kept 5 bases outside the gene matches. The CDR3 consists of 14 residues. The CDR3 region is CASSSSGQAYGYTF. The CDR3 DNA reads as TGTGCCAGCAGCTCGTCGGGACAGGCCTATGGCTACACCTTC.

The chain recombines TRBV11-2 with TRBJ2-1, with TRBD1 matching over 9 bases. From germline, CDR1 is SGHAT and CDR2 FQNNGV. CDR3 size: 16 residues. V shed 1 base and J 6 bases; nucleotides not matched to a gene: 7. The CDR3 coding sequence is TGTGCCAGCAGCTTAGCCCCCGGGACAGGGACCAATGAGCAGTTCTTC. The encoded protein is CASSLAPGTGTNEQFF.

The V gene is TRBV7-6, the J gene TRBJ2-6; D is uncertain. V dropped 0 bases and J dropped 2 bases, with 11 bases sitting between them. Germline CDR1 is SGHVS and CDR2 is FNYEAQ. The CDR3 sequence is 17 residues long. CDR3 sequence (DNA): TGTGCCAGCAGCTTAGCGGGATCTGGTGCTGGGGCCAACGTCCTGACTTTC. It yields the protein CASSLAGSGAGANVLTF.

The chain links TRBV13 to TRBJ2-7; a possible D gene is TRBD1 (6 bases). V dropped 5 bases and J dropped 0 bases, with 11 bases sitting between them. CDR1 and CDR2 (germline): PRHDT, FYEKMQ (reference sequence). The CDR3 is 14 amino acids. The CDR3 coding sequence is TGTGCCAGCAGCCCACGACAGGTCTCCTACGAGCAGTACTTC. Translated, it gives CASSPRQVSYEQYF.

The gene calls are TRBV6-5 and TRBJ2-1, with TRBD2 matching 7 bases. CDR3 length: 14 residues. Unmatched junction bases numbered 8, after V lost 7 bases and J lost 5 bases. Germline V lookup: CDR1 MNHEY, CDR2 SVGAGI. The CDR3 bases are TGTGCCAGCATCAAAAGCGGGAACCACAATGAGCAGTTCTTC. Its translation: CASIKSGNHNEQFF.

This chain uses TRBV2 with TRBJ2-7; possibly TRBD1 for D (6 bases). CDR1 and CDR2 (germline): SNHLY, FYNNEI. Trimming removed 11 bases from V and 5 bases from J, with 16 bases in between. The CDR3 has 12 amino acids. CDR3 DNA: TGTGCCGGCCGCCAGGGGATCAACGAGCAGTACTTC. This encodes CAGRQGINEQYF.

J is TRBJ1-2 and V is TRBV27; possible D gene TRBD1, 5 bases. V was shortened by 7 bases and J by 0 bases, with 9 bases between the two germline ends. The CDR3 runs 13 residues. Germline lookup yields CDR1 MNHEY and CDR2 SMNVEV (reference sequence). CDR3 DNA sequence: TGTGCCAGCATGGGGCAGACTAACTATGGCTACACCTTC. Residues: CASMGQTNYGYTF.

The V call is TRBV30, the J call TRBJ2-7, with TRBD1 matching 8 bases. The germline gives CDR1 GTSNPN, CDR2 SVGIG (reference sequence). V dropped 2 bases and J dropped 2; count of bases not matched to a gene: 8. CDR3 length: 15 amino acids. The CDR3 sequence is CAWSLTGTGAYEQYF. CDR3 DNA: TGTGCCTGGAGTCTCACCGGGACAGGAGCCTACGAGCAGTACTTC.

This rearrangement joins TRBV5-6 to TRBJ2-6; no firm D call. Per germline, CDR1 SGHDT and CDR2 YYEEEE. V dropped 2 bases and J dropped 0 bases, with 15 bases sitting between them. The CDR3 runs 18 residues. As DNA, the CDR3 is TGTGCCAGCAGCTTTGTAAGGGTTCCTCTCTCTGGGGCCAACGTCCTGACTTTC. This encodes CASSFVRVPLSGANVLTF.

The chain combines TRBV29-1 with TRBJ2-1; tentative D call: TRBD1 (7 bases). Germline V CDR1 and CDR2: SQVTM, ANQGSEA. Deletions cut 7 bases from V and 0 bases from J, with 13 bases between. The CDR3 extends over 14 amino acids. CDR3 protein: CSATGDSSYNEQFF. The DNA for the CDR3 is TGCAGCGCCACGGGGGACAGCTCCTACAATGAGCAGTTCTTC.

This clone was detected once. This chain joins TRBV2 and TRBJ2-5, with D tentatively TRBD2 (6 bases). The germline V and J ends were trimmed by 5 bases and 1 base, with 8 bases remaining between them. CDR1 is SNHLY, CDR2 FYNNEI, per germline. The CDR3 totals 13 residues. This CDR3 is CASSRDSQETQYF. The CDR3 DNA is TGTGCCAGCAGTAGGGACTCCCAAGAGACCCAGTACTTC.

CDR3 region: CASSPTPVSSGGITDTQYF. CDR3 coding DNA: TGTGCCAGCTCTCCTACCCCGGTTTCGAGCGGGGGCATCACAGATACGCAGTATTTT. This chain connects TRBV18 to TRBJ2-3, with 8 bases that match TRBD2. J gave up 2 bases and V 6 bases, and 19 bases lay outside the gene matches. The germline CDR1 and CDR2 sequences are KGHSH and LQKENI. The CDR3 is 19 residues long.

The chain joins TRBV23-1 to TRBJ2-1; D may be TRBD1 (6 bases). TRBV23-1 is placed among ORFs of uncertain function. This CDR3 region has 12 residues. V was trimmed by 3 bases and J by 9 bases, leaving 9 bases between them. DNA for the CDR3: TGCGCCAGCAGTCAGGGGGCGAGTGAGCAGTTCTTC. Residues: CASSQGASEQFF.

The chain recombines TRBV5-1 with TRBJ1-5, with D possibly being TRBD1 (5 bases). Per the germline V gene, CDR1 is SGHRS and CDR2 is YFSETQ. The CDR3 is made up of 15 amino acids. V was trimmed by 4 bases and J by 2 bases, leaving 13 bases between them. As DNA, the CDR3 is TGCGCCAGCAGCCCCACAGGTGGGGGCAATCAGCCCCAGCATTTT. Its protein product is CASSPTGGGNQPQHF.

The chain carries TRBV29-1 and TRBJ2-1, with 10 positions matching TRBD1. CDR1 is SQVTM, CDR2 ANQGSEA, per germline. V lost 5 bases, J lost 3 bases, and 1 base stayed unmatched. This CDR3 spans 13 amino acids. CDR3 in amino acids: CSVRTGGYNEQFF. CDR3 DNA sequence: TGCAGCGTTAGGACAGGGGGCTACAATGAGCAGTTCTTC.